These 3 T cell receptor beta chains were all obtained from the same sample, sequenced in a study of cytomegalovirus exposure and HLA in healthy donors. The PCR ran on 60 Vbeta and 13 Jbeta primers. Some clones are missing from TCRdb's copy, which holds only in-frame ones; the method was immunoSEQ multiplex PCR. The repertoire holds approximately 170,000 clones, with approximately 80% as singletons. Sequencing was carried out using PBMCs. Every receptor here comes from a boy between 2 and 10 years old in good health and CMV-seronegative.

The chain couples TRBV2 to TRBJ2-5; weak D call: TRBD2 (5 bases). Per the germline V gene, CDR1 is SNHLY and CDR2 is FYNNEI. Trimming removed 3 bases at V and 5 bases at J, with 13 bases between. The CDR3 is 14 amino acids. As DNA, the CDR3 is TGTGCCAGCAGTGAGACCGGGGTTGCGGAGACCCAGTACTTC. Protein product: CASSETGVAETQYF.

The chain joins TRBV11-3 to TRBJ2-1, with 14 bases matching TRBD2. The germline gives CDR1 SGHNT, CDR2 YENEEA. The CDR3 runs to 15 residues. Trimming took 5 bases from V and 9 from J; bases not matched to a gene: 6. The CDR3 DNA sequence: TGTGCCAGCAGCGTGACTAGCGGGGGGGCCGGTGAGCAGTTCTTC. Translation gives CASSVTSGGAGEQFF.

This clone showed up just once. The rearrangement links TRBV30 to TRBJ1-2; a weak D match, TRBD1 (5 bases). V lost 0 bases and J lost 8, with 13 bases in between. The CDR3 totals 13 residues. From germline, CDR1 is GTSNPN and CDR2 SVGIG (reference sequence). CDR3 DNA sequence: TGTGCCTGGAGTGTAGGCCCCGGGGGAGGCTACACCTTC. Amino acid sequence: CAWSVGPGGGYTF.